Detailed here is one T cell receptor beta chain. One end of the junction is discordant with germline, which a read error may explain. The sample comes from a study of T cells in Graves' hyperthyroidism and ophthalmopathy. The CDR3 loop spans 9 amino acids. Germline CDR1 and CDR2: SGHVS and FQNEAQ. Amplification of TCR beta CDR3 regions used RNA as the template. Using the HTBI primer set, a first-round RT-PCR was run on the TCR CDR3. Via MiXCR, TCRdb re-called the multiplex PCR reads, giving one row per CDR3 protein. The sample includes almost 600,000 distinct CDR3 sequences, about 43% seen only once; the top ten take around 8%.

The receptor comes from a woman aged 18-35 years with Graves' hyperthyroidism. The chain employs TRBV7-8 and TRBJ1-1; D not certain. The sample comprised peripheral blood or thyroid tissue (not recorded which). CDR3 loop: CASSLVAMF. CDR3 bases: TGTGCCAGCAGCTTAGTGGCTATGTTT.